These 2 T cell receptor beta chains were sequenced from one sample in a study of blood T cell repertoires in COVID-19. Only in-frame clones appear in the TCRdb table, and some are missing; sequencing was by immunoSEQ multiplex PCR. The sample yields over 250,000 clones, 91% seen once. The sequenced sample consisted of peripheral blood. The receptor source for this set is a woman younger than 45 with COVID-19, enrolled during active disease.

This rearrangement joins TRBV7-2 to TRBJ1-2, with D possibly matching TRBD1 (6 bases). Germline V gene sequence: CDR1 SGHTA, CDR2 FQGNSA. This CDR3 has 15 residues. The V end lost 5 bases, the J end lost 8 bases, and 21 bases lay between the germline ends. CDR3 region: CASSPGRDKLSGYTF. The CDR3 DNA follows: TGTGCCAGCAGCCCGGGTCGGGACAAGCTAAGCGGCTACACCTTC.

V gene TRBV9 combines with J gene TRBJ1-2, with TRBD1 matching over 8 bases. This CDR3 spans 20 amino acids. J gave up 3 bases and V 3 bases, and 22 bases lay outside the gene matches. In germline, CDR1 is SGDLS, CDR2 YYNGEE. The CDR3 DNA reads TGTGCCAGCAGCGCATCAACGCCCCGAAGGACAGGGAGTATTGACTATGGCTACACCTTC. This codes for CASSASTPRRTGSIDYGYTF. The full variable domain, in which reference TRBV9 and TRBJ1-2 provide the parts outside the CDR3, is DSGVTQTPKHLITATGQRVTLRCSPRSGDLSVYWYQQSLDQGLQFLIQYYNGEERAKGNILERFSAQQFPDLHSELNLSSLELGDSALYFCASSASTPRRTGSIDYGYTFGSGTRLTVV.